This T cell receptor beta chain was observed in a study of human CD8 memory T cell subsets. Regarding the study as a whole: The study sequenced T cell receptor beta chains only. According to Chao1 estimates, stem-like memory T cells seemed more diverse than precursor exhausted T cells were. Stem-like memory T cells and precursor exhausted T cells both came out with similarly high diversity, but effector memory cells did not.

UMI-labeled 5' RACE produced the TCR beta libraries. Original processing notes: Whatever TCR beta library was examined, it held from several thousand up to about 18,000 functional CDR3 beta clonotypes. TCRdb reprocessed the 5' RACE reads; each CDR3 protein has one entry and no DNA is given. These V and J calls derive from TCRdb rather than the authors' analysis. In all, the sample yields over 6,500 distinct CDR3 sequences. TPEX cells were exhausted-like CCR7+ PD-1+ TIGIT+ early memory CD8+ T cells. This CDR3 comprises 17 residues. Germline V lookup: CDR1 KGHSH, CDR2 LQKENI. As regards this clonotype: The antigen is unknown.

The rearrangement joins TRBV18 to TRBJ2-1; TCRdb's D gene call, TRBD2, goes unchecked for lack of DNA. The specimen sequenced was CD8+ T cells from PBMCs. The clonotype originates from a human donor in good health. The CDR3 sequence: CASSRRQGGNTYNEQFF.